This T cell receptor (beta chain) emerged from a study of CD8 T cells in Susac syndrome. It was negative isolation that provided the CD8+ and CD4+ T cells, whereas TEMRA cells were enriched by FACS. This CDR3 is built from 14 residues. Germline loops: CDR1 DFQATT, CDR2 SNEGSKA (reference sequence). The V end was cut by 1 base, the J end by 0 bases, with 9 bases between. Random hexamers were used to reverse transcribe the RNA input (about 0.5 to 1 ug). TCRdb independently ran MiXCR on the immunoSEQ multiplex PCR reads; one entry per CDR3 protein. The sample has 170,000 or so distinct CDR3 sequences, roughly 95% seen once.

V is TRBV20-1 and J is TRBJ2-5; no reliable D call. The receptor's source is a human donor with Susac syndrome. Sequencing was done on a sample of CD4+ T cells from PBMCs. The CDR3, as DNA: TGCAGTGCTAGAGCTCTGGACCACCAAGAGACCCAGTACTTC. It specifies CSARALDHQETQYF.